This T cell receptor beta chain was captured by sequencing in a study of blood T cell repertoires in COVID-19. Whole-study context: Collection of acute and convalescent COVID-19 samples took place in the United States, Italy and Spain. Nucleic acid was either cDNA or gDNA, and it came from T cells, B-cell-depleted T cells, or PBMCs.

Per the study methods: For nucleated cells, counts were estimated from reference gene primer amplification. The protocol was immunoSEQ multiplex PCR, while the TCRdb copy is restricted to in-frame clones and leaves out a portion. V, J and clone size are taken as reported in that table, and D and trimming were inferred from the DNA itself. The sample contains a few hundred thousand clones, around nine tenths of which appear only once. CDR1 is MNHEY, CDR2 SMNVEV, per germline (reference sequence). Trimming removed 5 bases from V and 2 bases from J; junction bases left unmatched: 4. This CDR3 is built from 14 residues.

This clonotype was obtained from a man in his sixties who had recovered from COVID-19. Sample: peripheral blood. The chain recombines TRBV27 with TRBJ2-5; 8 positions agree with TRBD1. CDR3 residues: CASSTWDRQETQYF. CDR3 DNA: TGTGCCAGCAGTACCTGGGACAGGCAAGAGACCCAGTACTTC.